Below are 15 T cell receptor beta chains sequenced from a single sample in a study of beta chain features in type 1 diabetes. The whole isolated RNA underwent reverse transcription, so sequencing captured expressed TCRB transcripts. Using immunoSEQ multiplex PCR, the repertoire was profiled, and TCRdb retains in-frame clones only, with some absent. The sample holds some 400,000 clones; about 15% are singletons and the top ten take 0.019%. Sequencing was performed on naive CD4+ T cells from blood. Receptor source: a woman younger than 35 in good health.

This clone was observed a handful of times. V is TRBV11-2 and J is TRBJ1-2; a possible D gene is TRBD1 (5 bases). Per germline, CDR1 SGHAT and CDR2 FQNNGV. There are 14 residues in the CDR3. Trimming shortened V by 5 bases and J by 11 bases, and 21 bases separated the two germline ends. The CDR3: CASSTGQGSNMYTF. The CDR3 DNA reads as TGTGCCAGCAGCACCGGGCAGGGCTCAAACATGTACACCTTC.

This sequence joins TRBV5-1 and TRBJ1-1; D not resolved. The CDR3 runs to 15 residues. V lost 3 bases and J lost 1, with 13 bases in between. Germline assignment: CDR1 SGHRS and CDR2 YFSETQ. The CDR3 region has the DNA TGCGCCAGCAGCTCGCTGGACCGGGGGAACACTGAAGCTTTCTTT. Amino acid sequence: CASSSLDRGNTEAFF.

This clone has only a few counts. The genes are TRBV18 and TRBJ1-1, with 7 nucleotides matching TRBD1. J gave up 1 base and V 3 bases, and 5 bases lay outside the gene matches. This CDR3 has 15 residues. Looked up from germline, CDR1 is KGHSH and CDR2 is LQKENI. CDR3 DNA: TGTGCCAGCTCACCTCAGGGACAGTCGAACACTGAAGCTTTCTTT. This codes for CASSPQGQSNTEAFF.

J is TRBJ2-6 and V is TRBV6-6; 8 bases are shared with TRBD1. Germline V gene lookup returns CDR1 MNHNY and CDR2 SVGAGI (reference sequence). This CDR3 spans 16 amino acids. V gave up 4 bases and J gave up 2 bases; unmatched junction bases: 4. CDR3 region: CASSSPQGAGANVLTF. CDR3 nucleotide sequence: TGTGCCAGCAGTTCGCCACAGGGGGCTGGGGCCAACGTCCTGACTTTC.

This clone was counted between two and nine times. The chain combines TRBV10-3 with TRBJ2-1; maybe TRBD1 (6 bases). There are 12 residues in the CDR3. V was trimmed by 3 bases and J by 6 bases, leaving 6 bases between them. CDR1 is ENHRY and CDR2 is SYGVKD in the germline V gene. The CDR3 nucleotides read TGTGCCATCAGTGAAGGGGGCAATGAGCAGTTCTTC. As protein: CAISEGGNEQFF.

This clone has more than one count but fewer than ten. The V and J genes are TRBV18 and TRBJ2-5, with D uncertain. The CDR3 is 14 amino acids. CDR1 is KGHSH and CDR2 is LQKENI in the germline V gene. Trimming cost V 3 bases and J 4 bases, with 12 bases left between them. CDR3 coding DNA: TGTGCCAGCTCACCCGGAGTAAAGCGAGAGACCCAGTACTTC. It specifies CASSPGVKRETQYF. The complete variable domain, with remaining parts taken from reference TRBV18 and TRBJ2-5, reads NAGVMQNPRHLVRRRGQEARLRCSPMKGHSHVYWYRQLPEEGLKFMVYLQKENIIDESGMPKERFSAEFPKEGPSILRIQQVVRGDSAAYFCASSPGVKRETQYFGPGTRLLVL.

This clone was counted only a few times. The chain links TRBV7-8 to TRBJ2-7; 10 bases fit TRBD2. CDR3 length: 18 residues. Trimming cost V 2 bases and J 5 bases; bases outside gene matches: 15. From germline, CDR1 is SGHVS and CDR2 FQNEAQ. CDR3 nucleotides: TGTGCCAGCAGCTTAACGTTCACTAGCGGGAACCTCACCCACGAGCAGTACTTC. This translates into CASSLTFTSGNLTHEQYF. Full variable domain (missing parts from reference TRBV7-8 and TRBJ2-7): GAGVSQSPRYKVAKRGQDVALRCDPISGHVSLFWYQQALGQGPEFLTYFQNEAQLDKSGLPSDRFFAERPEGSVSTLKIQRTQQEDSAVYLCASSLTFTSGNLTHEQYFGPGTRLTVT.

V and J are TRBV7-2 and TRBJ2-5; D gene uncertain. The V end lost 2 bases, the J end lost 5 bases, and 6 bases lay between the germline ends. The CDR3 spans 12 residues. Germline V gives CDR1 SGHTA, CDR2 FQGNSA. The CDR3 here is CASSLSRETQYF. CDR3 sequence (DNA): TGTGCCAGCAGCTTAAGCAGGGAGACCCAGTACTTC.

The V call is TRBV27, the J call TRBJ2-3; a possible D gene is TRBD1 (5 bases). Trimming removed 3 bases at V and 5 bases at J, with 9 bases between. CDR3 length: 13 amino acids. Germline V CDR1 and CDR2: MNHEY, SMNVEV (reference sequence). The CDR3 is CASSFQGVDTQYF. CDR3 in DNA: TGTGCCAGCAGTTTCCAAGGGGTAGATACGCAGTATTTT.

This clone occurred a few times. This CDR3 is CAWSVPLAGVSTGELFF. The CDR3 DNA follows: TGTGCCTGGAGTGTACCACTAGCGGGAGTGTCGACCGGGGAGCTGTTTTTT. The chain has TRBV30 and TRBJ2-2; 11 bases map to TRBD2. V trimming: 0 bases; J trimming: 5 bases; junction bases outside the gene matches: 8. Germline-derived CDR1 and CDR2 are GTSNPN and SVGIG (reference sequence). There are 17 residues in the CDR3. The full variable domain, in which reference TRBV30 and TRBJ2-2 provide the parts outside the CDR3, is SQTIHQWPATLVQPVGSPLSLECTVEGTSNPNLYWYRQAAGRGLQLLFYSVGIGQISSEVPQNLSASRPQDRQFILSSKKLLLSDSGFYLCAWSVPLAGVSTGELFFGEGSRLTVL.

This chain connects TRBV18 to TRBJ2-7; 11 bases align to TRBD2. Germline-derived CDR1 and CDR2 are KGHSH and LQKENI. Losses at the gene ends were 2 bases for V and 5 bases for J; bases not matched to a gene: 11. The CDR3 consists of 17 residues. The CDR3 here is CASSPSLAGGNRDEQYF. CDR3 in DNA: TGTGCCAGCTCACCAAGCCTAGCGGGGGGCAATCGGGACGAGCAGTACTTC.

This chain links TRBV14 with TRBJ1-2, with D possibly matching TRBD1 (6 bases). CDR3 length: 14 amino acids. CDR1 and CDR2 from the germline V gene are SGHDN and FVKESK. Trimming left V 4 bases short and J 6 bases short, with 15 bases between. The CDR3 DNA sequence: TGTGCCAGCAGCCCACGACAGGCCTACGATGGCTACACCTTC. It encodes CASSPRQAYDGYTF.

This clone was observed a handful of times. The genes are TRBV29-1 and TRBJ1-1; unclear D gene. The length of the CDR3 is 13 residues. Trimming removed 4 bases at V and 1 base at J, with 10 bases between. Germline V gene data show CDR1 as SQVTM and CDR2 as ANQGSEA. CDR3 sequence reads: CSVVQHKNTEAFF. CDR3 nucleotides: TGCAGCGTTGTTCAACACAAGAACACTGAAGCTTTCTTT.

The chain is built from TRBV29-1 and TRBJ2-2; 7 bases fit TRBD1. The CDR3 has 12 residues. The germline V gene has CDR1 SQVTM and CDR2 ANQGSEA. J gave up 6 bases and V 7 bases, and 5 bases lay outside the gene matches. The CDR3 DNA reads TGCAGCGCGGAACAGGGGCCCGGGGAGCTGTTTTTT. It is translated as CSAEQGPGELFF.

This clone was seen more than once but under ten times. The J gene is TRBJ2-1, the V gene TRBV2; D might be TRBD2 (6 bases). The CDR3 runs 13 residues. V was pared by 8 bases and J by 7 bases, with 15 bases between. CDR1 is SNHLY, CDR2 FYNNEI, per germline. The CDR3 sequence: CASSGGRGNEQFF. In DNA form, the CDR3 reads TGTGCCAGCTCTGGGGGGAGAGGTAATGAGCAGTTCTTC.